Listed below are T cell receptor beta chains from one sample, sequenced in a study of shared clonotypes between healthy human individuals. Assay used: immunoSEQ multiplex PCR; TCRdb lists only in-frame clones, some missing. The sample holds fewer than 650,000 clones, around 78% seen once. Sequencing used PBMCs. These receptors all stem from a woman aged 40 to 50 in good health. Some clones in this sample may be carry-over from other donors' samples. Both conserved end residues are part of each CDR3. D genes are given only for firm matches. Clone size, where shown, is once, few, many, or a class for clones that have expanded.

TRBJ2-7 | TRBV27 | . | TRBD1 | CASSLPDRVSYEQYF | TGTGCCAGCAGTTTACCGGACAGGGTCTCCTACGAGCAGTACTTC
TRBJ1-2 | TRBV18 | once | . | CASSPNLMAGYTF | TGTGCCAGCTCACCAAATTTGATGGCTGGCTACACCTTC
TRBJ1-2 | TRBV28 | once | . | CASSLSGGQALLYGYTF | TGTGCCAGCAGTTTATCGGGGGGGCAGGCGCTGCTTTATGGCTACACCTTC
TRBJ2-5 | TRBV18 | . | . | CASSPGRETQYF | TGTGCCAGCTCACCAGGGCGGGAGACCCAGTACTTC
TRBJ2-7 | TRBV4-1 | few | . | CASSLEGGQSYEQYF | TGCGCCAGCAGCCTAGAGGGGGGCCAATCCTACGAGCAGTACTTC
TRBJ2-7 | TRBV19 | . | . | CASRAGGWDYEQYF | TGTGCCAGTAGAGCGGGCGGTTGGGACTACGAGCAGTACTTC
TRBJ2-1 | TRBV18 | . | TRBD2 | CASSPPGLVLSYNEQFF | TGTGCCAGCTCACCGCCGGGACTAGTCCTCTCCTACAATGAGCAGTTCTTC
TRBJ1-5 | TRBV7-9 | few | . | CASSPGRHQPQHF | TGTGCCAGCAGCCCCGGACGGCATCAGCCCCAGCATTTT
TRBJ1-2 | TRBV28 | . | . | CASSELYGYTF | TGTGCCAGCAGTGAACTATATGGCTACACCTTC
TRBJ2-7 | TRBV5-1 | few | TRBD1 | CASSPAGTAYEQYF | TGCGCCAGCAGCCCTGCCGGGACAGCCTACGAGCAGTACTTC
TRBJ2-1 | TRBV18 | . | . | CASSSAASSYNEQFF | TGTGCCAGCTCATCAGCGGCGAGCTCCTACAATGAGCAGTTCTTC
TRBJ2-7 | TRBV20-1 | . | . | CSAGRWEQYF | TGCAGTGCCGGCCGCTGGGAGCAGTACTTC
TRBJ2-7 | TRBV5-4 | . | TRBD1 | CASSPDRGSYEQYF | TGTGCCAGCAGCCCGGACAGGGGGAGTTACGAGCAGTACTTC
TRBJ1-2 | TRBV27 | . | . | CASRLGAGVNYGYTF | TGTGCCAGCCGCCTTGGGGCAGGGGTGAACTATGGCTACACCTTC
TRBJ1-2 | TRBV11-1 | . | TRBD1 | CASSQPGQGIYGYTF | TGTGCCAGCAGCCAGCCCGGACAGGGGATCTATGGCTACACCTTC
TRBJ1-6 | TRBV5-1 | many | TRBD1 | CASSPRTGENSPLHF | TGCGCCAGCAGCCCGCGGACAGGGGAAAATTCACCCCTCCACTTT
TRBJ1-5 | TRBV19 | . | . | CASSTGGNQPQHF | TGTGCCAGTAGTACAGGGGGCAATCAGCCCCAGCATTTT
TRBJ1-4 | TRBV6-5 | . | . | CATTTGHEKLFF | TGTGCCACTACCACCGGCCATGAAAAACTGTTTTTT
TRBJ1-2 | TRBV19 | many | . | CASSTPGINYGYTF | TGTGCCAGTAGTACACCCGGGATTAACTATGGCTACACCTTC
TRBJ1-2 | TRBV6-4 | . | . | CASRPDWPTNYGYTF | TGTGCCAGCCGTCCCGACTGGCCAACTAACTATGGCTACACCTTC
TRBJ2-5 | TRBV5-4 | few | TRBD2 | CASSLGTSGGRRETQYF | TGTGCCAGCAGCTTGGGGACTAGCGGGGGAAGGCGGGAGACCCAGTACTTC
TRBJ2-7 | TRBV5-6 | . | TRBD1 | CASSLGQGANEQYF | TGTGCCAGCAGCTTAGGACAGGGGGCGAACGAGCAGTACTTC
TRBJ2-1 | TRBV29-1 | . | TRBD2 | CSGGTSGFGNEQFF | TGCAGCGGGGGGACTAGCGGGTTCGGGAATGAGCAGTTCTTC
TRBJ1-1 | TRBV19 | . | . | CASSEGGNTEAFF | TGTGCCAGTAGCGAAGGGGGGAACACTGAAGCTTTCTTT
TRBJ2-7 | TRBV6-6 | few | . | CASSPAQGVYEQYF | TGTGCCAGCAGTCCGGCCCAAGGGGTCTACGAGCAGTACTTC
TRBJ1-5 | TRBV27 | many | . | CASSFSGPHQPQHF | TGTGCCAGCAGTTTCTCAGGGCCCCATCAGCCCCAGCATTTT
TRBJ2-1 | TRBV7-3 | . | . | CASSLAEHNEQFF | TGTGCCAGCAGCTTAGCAGAGCACAATGAGCAGTTCTTC
TRBJ2-5 | TRBV15 | few | . | CATSTSPRLDRGTQYF | TGTGCCACCAGCACCTCCCCGCGGCTCGATCGGGGGACCCAGTACTTC
TRBJ2-5 | TRBV2 | . | TRBD1 | CASSGQGGETQYF | TGTGCCAGCAGCGGACAGGGAGGAGAGACCCAGTACTTC
TRBJ2-1 | TRBV16 | . | TRBD2 | CASSQNPTSGSLGDEQFF | TGTGCCAGCAGCCAGAACCCCACTAGCGGGAGTCTTGGCGATGAGCAGTTCTTC
TRBJ2-3 | TRBV4-2 | . | TRBD2 | CASSQDKAGGSSTDTQYF | TGTGCCAGCAGCCAAGATAAGGCGGGAGGCTCTAGCACAGATACGCAGTATTTT
TRBJ2-1 | TRBV27 | . | . | CASHRWGNNEQFF | TGTGCCAGTCACCGATGGGGGAACAATGAGCAGTTCTTC
TRBJ1-4 | TRBV4-3 | . | . | CASSQEGVTNEKLFF | TGCGCCAGCAGCCAAGAAGGGGTAACTAATGAAAAACTGTTTTTT
TRBJ2-2 | TRBV27 | . | . | CASSFAVRHTNTGELFF | TGTGCCAGCAGTTTTGCTGTGAGACACACGAACACCGGGGAGCTGTTTTTT
TRBJ2-2 | TRBV7-9 | . | TRBD1 | CASSSPFPDRGYITGELFF | TGTGCCAGCAGCTCCCCTTTCCCCGACAGGGGCTACATCACCGGGGAGCTGTTTTTT
TRBJ1-4 | TRBV28 | . | TRBD1 | CASSYGSGTGGPEKLFF | TGTGCCAGCAGTTATGGATCCGGGACAGGGGGCCCTGAAAAACTGTTTTTT
TRBJ2-1 | TRBV7-2 | . | TRBD2 | CASSSGTSANNEQFF | TGTGCCAGCAGCTCTGGGACTAGCGCTAACAATGAGCAGTTCTTC
TRBJ1-1 | TRBV14 | . | . | CASSPSRVGEAFF | TGTGCCAGCAGCCCGTCCCGGGTCGGTGAAGCTTTCTTT
TRBJ2-2 | TRBV7-3 | . | . | CASSSGVRGNTGELLF | TGTGCCAGCAGCTCCGGGGTTCGAGGGAACACCGGGGAGCTGCTTTTT
TRBJ1-2 | TRBV6-5 | . | . | CASSYSNSYGYTF | TGTGCCAGCAGTTACTCGAACTCCTATGGCTACACCTTC